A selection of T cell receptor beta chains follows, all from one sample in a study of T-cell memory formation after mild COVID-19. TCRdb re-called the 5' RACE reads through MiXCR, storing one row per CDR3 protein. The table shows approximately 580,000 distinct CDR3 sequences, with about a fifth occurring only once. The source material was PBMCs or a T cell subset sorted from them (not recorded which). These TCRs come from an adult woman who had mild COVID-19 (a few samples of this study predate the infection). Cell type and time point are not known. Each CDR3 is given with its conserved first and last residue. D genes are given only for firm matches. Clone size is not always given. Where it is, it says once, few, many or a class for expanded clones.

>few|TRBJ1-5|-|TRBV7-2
TGTGCCAGCAGCCTGTACGTCAGGGGTAATCAGCCCCAGCATTTT
CASSLYVRGNQPQHF
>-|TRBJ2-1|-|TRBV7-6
TGTGCCAGCAGCTTAGCGTTGGGTAGGACGGACAATGAGCAGTTCTTC
CASSLALGRTDNEQFF
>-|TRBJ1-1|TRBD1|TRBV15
TGTGCCACCAGCAGCTATACAGGGGGAGCGGATGAAGCTTTCTTT
CATSSYTGGADEAFF
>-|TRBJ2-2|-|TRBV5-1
TGCGCCAGCAGCCCCCATTTGAACACCGGGGAGCTGTTTTTT
CASSPHLNTGELFF
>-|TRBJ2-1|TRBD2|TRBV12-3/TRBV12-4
TGTGCCAGCAGACCGGGACTAGCTTTGGGTGAGCAGTTCTTC
CASRPGLALGEQFF
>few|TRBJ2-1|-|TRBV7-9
TGTGCCAGCAGCATCGATGCGTCTGAGCAGTTCTTC
CASSIDASEQFF
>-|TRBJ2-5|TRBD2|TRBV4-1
TGCGCCAGCAGCTCCCGGACTAGCGGGGGAGGCTTTAAAGAGACCCAGTACTTC
CASSSRTSGGGFKETQYF
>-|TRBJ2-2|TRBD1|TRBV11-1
TGTGCCAGCAGACCAACAGGGGCGGGCACCGGGGAGCTGTTTTTT
CASRPTGAGTGELFF
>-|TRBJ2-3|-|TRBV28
TGTGCCAGCAGTGAAACCGGGCCCCGCGGGACAGATACGCAGTATTTT
CASSETGPRGTDTQYF
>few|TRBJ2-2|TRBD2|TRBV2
TGTGCCAGCAGTAGCGGGGCGACCGGGGAGCTGTTTTTT
CASSSGATGELFF
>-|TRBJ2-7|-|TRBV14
TGTGCCAGCAGCCAGGACGGGTCTACGTTAGGAGAGCAGTACTTC
CASSQDGSTLGEQYF
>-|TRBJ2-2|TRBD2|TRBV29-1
TGCAGCGTTCGGGGGGTTAGTAACACCGGGGAGCTGTTTTTT
CSVRGVSNTGELFF
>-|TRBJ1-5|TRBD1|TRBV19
TGTGCCAGTAGTGACGGACAGGGGAAGGGCAATCAGCCCCAGCATTTT
CASSDGQGKGNQPQHF
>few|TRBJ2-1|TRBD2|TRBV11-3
TGTGCCAGCAGCCCCCGCCTAGCGGGAGCCTACAATGAGCAGTTCTTC
CASSPRLAGAYNEQFF
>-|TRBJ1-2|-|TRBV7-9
TGTGCCAGCAGCTTGTTGCAGGCGAACTATGGCTACACCTTC
CASSLLQANYGYTF
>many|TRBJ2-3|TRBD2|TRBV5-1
TGCGCCAGCAGCTTGGCGCTAGCGGGGGGCACAGATACGCAGTATTTT
CASSLALAGGTDTQYF
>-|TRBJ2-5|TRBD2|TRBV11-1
TGTGCCAGCAGCTCAAGGACTAGCGCGCAAGAGACCCAGTACTTC
CASSSRTSAQETQYF
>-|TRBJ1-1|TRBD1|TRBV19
TGTGCCAGTAGTATAGTTCAAGGGGGCCTCACTGAAGCTTTCTTT
CASSIVQGGLTEAFF
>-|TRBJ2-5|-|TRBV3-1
TGTGCCAGCAGCCAAGAGAGTGTTAGCTTTGCCCGCCAAGAGACCCAGTACTTC
CASSQESVSFARQETQYF
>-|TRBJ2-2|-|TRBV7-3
TGTGCCAGCAGCCCGACACGGAACACCGGGGAGCTGTTTTTT
CASSPTRNTGELFF
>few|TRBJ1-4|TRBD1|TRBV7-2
TGTGCCAGCAGCTTGGACAGGGCACGTGGCGGGGCTAATGAAAAACTGTTTTTT
CASSLDRARGGANEKLFF
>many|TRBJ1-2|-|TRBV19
TGTGCCAGTAGTGCCCAGGACAGTTTGTTGTATGGCTACACCTTC
CASSAQDSLLYGYTF
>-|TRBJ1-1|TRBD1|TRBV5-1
TGCGCCAGCAGCTACACAGGGGGCTCGGGGGCTGAAGCTTTCTTT
CASSYTGGSGAEAFF
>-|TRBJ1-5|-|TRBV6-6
TGTGCCAGCAGCCGAATTGTGAGGGGAGTGGGCAATCAGCCCCAGCATTTT
CASSRIVRGVGNQPQHF
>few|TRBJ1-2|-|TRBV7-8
TGTGCCAGCAGCTTAGATCACAACTGGGGCTACACCTTC
CASSLDHNWGYTF
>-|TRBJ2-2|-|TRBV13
TGTGCCAGCAGCTTCTCAGGGCTGGGAACCGGGGAGCTGTTTTTT
CASSFSGLGTGELFF
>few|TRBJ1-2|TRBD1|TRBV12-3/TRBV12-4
TGTGCCAGCAGTCGACAGGGGGCTGTCTATGGCTACACCTTC
CASSRQGAVYGYTF
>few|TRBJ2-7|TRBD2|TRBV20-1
TGCAGTGCTAGCGACTGGACTAGGGGCCACGAGCAGTACTTC
CSASDWTRGHEQYF
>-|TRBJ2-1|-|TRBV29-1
TGCAGCGTTGAGGCTAGCAGCAATGAGCAGTTCTTC
CSVEASSNEQFF
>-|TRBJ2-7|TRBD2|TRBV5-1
TGCGCCAGCAGCTTGGGGACTAGCTTCGAGCAGTACTTC
CASSLGTSFEQYF
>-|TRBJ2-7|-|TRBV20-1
TGCAGTGCTAGAGCTCTTGCCCAGGCGTACTTC
CSARALAQAYF
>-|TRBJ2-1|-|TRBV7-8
TGTGCCAGCAGCTTCCGACCGGGAGAGCAGTTCTTC
CASSFRPGEQFF
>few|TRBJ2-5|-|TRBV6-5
TGTGCCAGCAGTTACTCGGGTAGGGAGACCCAGTACTTC
CASSYSGRETQYF
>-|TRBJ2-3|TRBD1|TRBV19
TGTGCCAGTAGTATCCGCCCGGGACAGGGAACAGATACGCAGTATTTT
CASSIRPGQGTDTQYF
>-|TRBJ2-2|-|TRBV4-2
TGTGCCAGCAGCCAAGATCAGGGGCGGGACACCGGGGAGCTGTTTTTT
CASSQDQGRDTGELFF
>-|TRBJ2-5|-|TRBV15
TGTGCCACCGTCGGAACTAGCAAGGAAGAGACCCAGTACTTC
CATVGTSKEETQYF
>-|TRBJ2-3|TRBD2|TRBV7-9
TGTGCCAGCAGCTTATCTAGCGGGGGGGCTTCAGATACGCAGTATTTT
CASSLSSGGASDTQYF
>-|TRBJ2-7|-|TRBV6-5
TGTGCCAGCAGTGGGGAGTCTCAGGGCTACGAGCAGTACTTC
CASSGESQGYEQYF
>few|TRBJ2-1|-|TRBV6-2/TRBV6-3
TGTGCCAGCAGTTACGGGCGGAGCTCCTACAATGAGCAGTTCTTC
CASSYGRSSYNEQFF
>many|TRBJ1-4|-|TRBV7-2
TGTGCCAGCAGCTTAGAATGGGGATCAGGTGAAAAACTGTTTTTT
CASSLEWGSGEKLFF
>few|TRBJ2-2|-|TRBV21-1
TGTGCCAGCAGCATAAGTCCCGGGACAGGGAAGGACGGGGAGCTGTTTTTT
CASSISPGTGKDGELFF
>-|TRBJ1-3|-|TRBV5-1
TGCGCCAGCAGCCCAGGGGTAGCGGGAAACACCATATATTTT
CASSPGVAGNTIYF
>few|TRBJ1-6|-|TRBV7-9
TGTGCCAGCAGCTTGGAGGGACGGGGAGTACCCCTCCACTTT
CASSLEGRGVPLHF
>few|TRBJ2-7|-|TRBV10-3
TGTGCCATCACCTCCACCGGGAACTACGAGCAGTACTTC
CAITSTGNYEQYF
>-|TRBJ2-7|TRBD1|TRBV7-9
TGTGCCAGCAGCATTGGACAGGGGGTGGACGAGCAGTACTTC
CASSIGQGVDEQYF
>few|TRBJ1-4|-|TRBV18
TGTGCCAGCTCACGGCAGACTAATGAAAGACTGTTTTTT
CASSRQTNERLFF
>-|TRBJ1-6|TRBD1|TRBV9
TGTGCCAGCAGCGTAGTCGGGACAGGAGGGAATTCACCCCTCCACTTT
CASSVVGTGGNSPLHF
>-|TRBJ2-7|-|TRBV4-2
TGTGCCAGCAGCCAAGATGGTAGCCTGGGCGAGCAGTACTTC
CASSQDGSLGEQYF
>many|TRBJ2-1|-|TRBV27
TGTGCCAGCAGTTTGGCAACCTGGAGCGGGTATGAGCAGTTCTTC
CASSLATWSGYEQFF
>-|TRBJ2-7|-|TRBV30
TGTGCCTGGACCACGGACGCAGTCCTCTCTATGGACTACGAGCAGTACTTC
CAWTTDAVLSMDYEQYF